These 14 T cell receptor beta chains were sequenced from one sample in a study of blood T cell repertoires in COVID-19. TCRdb keeps only in-frame clones here, not all; method: immunoSEQ multiplex PCR. The data contain 150,000 to 200,000 clones, roughly 84% of them singletons. Material: peripheral blood. The receptors derive from a human donor with acute or convalescent COVID-19. The donor label of this sample is uncertain.

The chain employs TRBV7-3 and TRBJ2-3, with 7 bases lining up with TRBD1. The CDR3 length is 14 residues. J was trimmed by 2 bases and V by 9 bases; bases with no gene match: 8. The germline V gene encodes CDR1 SGHTA and CDR2 FQGTGA. CDR3 sequence reads: CASGRDSTTDTQYF. CDR3 coding DNA: TGTGCCAGTGGCCGGGACAGCACCACAGATACGCAGTATTTT. Combining the CDR3 with reference TRBV7-3 and TRBJ2-3 gives the whole variable domain GAGVSQTPSNKVTEKGKYVELRCDPISGHTALYWYRQSLGQGPEFLIYFQGTGAADDSGLPNDRFFAVRPEGSVSTLKIQRTERGDSAVYLCASGRDSTTDTQYFGPGTRLTVL.

The CDR3 DNA reads as TGTGCCAGCAGCCAAAATCCAGAGCGGGGCCCCTACAATGAGCAGTTCTTC. It encodes CASSQNPERGPYNEQFF. The chain joins TRBV3-1 (or the pseudogene TRBV3-2) to TRBJ2-1; 7 nucleotides agree with TRBD2. CDR1 and CDR2 (germline): LGHDT, YNNKEL (reference sequence). The junction had 9 bases not matched to a gene; V was cut back by 2 bases and J by 2 bases. This CDR3 region has 17 residues.

CDR3 nucleotide sequence: TGTGCCACCAACGGGGCTAGCGGACCGTACGAGCAGTACTTC. This translates into CATNGASGPYEQYF. The gene calls are TRBV28 and TRBJ2-7; TRBD2 agrees at 7 bases. With 10 bases clipped from V and 4 bases from J, the junction kept 13 bases outside the gene matches. Germline CDR1 and CDR2: MDHEN and SYDVKM. There are 14 residues in the CDR3. Complete variable domain (other parts from reference TRBV28 and TRBJ2-7): DVKVTQSSRYLVKRTGEKVFLECVQDMDHENMFWYRQDPGLGLRLIYFSYDVKMKEKGDIPEGYSVSREKKERFSLILESASTNQTSMYLCATNGASGPYEQYFGPGTRLTVT.

The chain is built from TRBV28 and TRBJ2-1, with 9 bases matching TRBD2. CDR1 is MDHEN and CDR2 is SYDVKM in the germline V gene. Unmatched junction bases numbered 6, after V lost 2 bases and J lost 7 bases. The CDR3 loop spans 15 amino acids. This chain's CDR3 is CASSLAGSGRNEQFF. For the CDR3, the DNA is TGTGCCAGCAGTTTAGCAGGTAGCGGGAGAAATGAGCAGTTCTTC.

The genes are TRBV2 and TRBJ1-5; D may be TRBD1 (5 bases). This CDR3 contains 15 residues. V lost 4 bases and J lost 3, with 13 bases in between. Germline-derived CDR1 and CDR2 are SNHLY and FYNNEI. For the CDR3, the DNA is TGTGCCAGCAGTGGGGGGAGGCAGAACAATCAGCCCCAGCATTTT. It translates to CASSGGRQNNQPQHF.

This clone was recorded once. V and J are TRBV10-2 and TRBJ1-1; D gene ambiguous. The V and J ends lost 6 bases and 0 bases respectively, with 8 bases between them. The CDR3 has 13 amino acids. Germline loops: CDR1 WSHSY, CDR2 SAAADI. The CDR3 coding sequence is TGCGCCAGCAGGAACAGCCTGAACACTGAAGCTTTCTTT. This encodes CASRNSLNTEAFF.

The chain has TRBV19 and TRBJ1-2; D is unresolved. Germline-derived CDR1 and CDR2 are LNHDA and SQIVND (reference sequence). This CDR3 is built from 13 residues. Between the trimmed V and J ends, which lost 5 bases and 8 bases, there was a span of 15 bases. This CDR3 is CASSAPGGGGYTF. The CDR3 DNA is TGTGCCAGTAGTGCCCCAGGAGGAGGGGGCTACACCTTC.

This clone came up once. This chain links TRBV11-3 with TRBJ2-7; 8 nucleotides line up with TRBD1. CDR3 size: 15 residues. In germline, CDR1 is SGHNT, CDR2 YENEEA. V was clipped by 1 base and J by 5 bases; unmatched bases: 7. CDR3 in amino acids: CASSLVTTGVNEQYF. The CDR3 bases are TGTGCCAGCAGCTTAGTTACGACAGGGGTCAACGAGCAGTACTTC.

This rearrangement joins TRBV10-2 to TRBJ2-7, with D perhaps matching TRBD1 (7 bases). This CDR3 spans 14 amino acids. V lost 6 bases and J lost 1, with 13 bases in between. CDR1 and CDR2 (germline): WSHSY, SAAADI. CDR3: CASSRGDSSYEQYF. As DNA, the CDR3 is TGCGCCAGCAGCCGCGGGGACAGTTCCTACGAGCAGTACTTC.

This sequence joins TRBV29-1 and TRBJ2-7; 10 nucleotides line up with TRBD1. Losses at the gene ends were 4 bases for V and 4 bases for J; bases not matched to a gene: 4. The CDR3 spans 13 residues. Per the germline V gene, CDR1 is SQVTM and CDR2 is ANQGSEA. The CDR3 DNA is TGCAGCGTTGTGACAGGGGGCCTATACGAGCAGTACTTC. This codes for CSVVTGGLYEQYF.

The chain carries TRBV20-1 and TRBJ1-4, with D hard to call. Trimming removed 3 bases from V and 3 bases from J, with 11 bases in between. This CDR3 contains 14 residues. Germline-derived CDR1 and CDR2 are DFQATT and SNEGSKA (reference sequence). This chain's CDR3 is CSASEGPANEKLFF. The CDR3 nucleotides are TGCAGTGCTAGTGAGGGCCCGGCTAATGAAAAACTGTTTTTT.

V and J are TRBV3-1 (or the pseudogene TRBV3-2) and TRBJ2-1, with TRBD2 matching over 7 bases. Per the germline V gene, CDR1 is LGHDT and CDR2 is YNNKEL (reference sequence). J was trimmed by 6 bases and V by 5 bases; bases with no gene match: 7. The CDR3 loop spans 14 amino acids. CDR3 amino acids: CASSSRTRSNEQFF. DNA of the CDR3: TGTGCCAGCAGCTCACGGACTAGGTCCAATGAGCAGTTCTTC.

The chain uses TRBV11-1 and TRBJ2-2; 9 nucleotides align to TRBD1. The germline gives CDR1 SGHAT, CDR2 FQDESV (reference sequence). V gave up 3 bases and J gave up 3 bases; unmatched junction bases: 2. There are 15 residues in the CDR3. This CDR3 reads CASSLGTGHTGELFF. CDR3 coding DNA: TGTGCCAGCAGCTTGGGGACAGGGCACACCGGGGAGCTGTTTTTT.

The chain recombines TRBV10-3 with TRBJ2-5; TRBD2 matches 10 bases. Germline loops: CDR1 ENHRY, CDR2 SYGVKD. Trimming took 4 bases from V and 7 from J; bases not matched to a gene: 3. This CDR3 comprises 13 residues. The CDR3 region has the DNA TGTGCCATCAGTGGGACTAGCGGTACGACCCAGTACTTC. This codes for CAISGTSGTTQYF.